Each of the 9 T cell receptor beta chains below was sequenced from the same sample in a study of blood T cell repertoires in COVID-19. TCRdb keeps only in-frame clones here, not all; method: immunoSEQ multiplex PCR. The table includes 400,000 or so clones, around 90% detected once. What was sequenced was PBMCs or T cells enriched from blood (not recorded which). The receptors here all came from a woman between 40 and 50 years old with acute COVID-19.

The V and J genes are TRBV11-2 and TRBJ1-5; 9 nucleotides match TRBD1. J lost 1 base, V lost 3 bases, and 4 bases had no gene match. Per the germline V gene, CDR1 is SGHAT and CDR2 is FQNNGV. The CDR3 totals 16 residues. CDR3 in amino acids: CASSFGDRVSNQPQHF. The CDR3 coding sequence is TGTGCCAGCAGCTTTGGGGACAGGGTCAGCAATCAGCCCCAGCATTTT. The variable domain in full, completed from reference TRBV11-2 and TRBJ1-5, reads EAGVAQSPRYKIIEKRQSVAFWCNPISGHATLYWYQQILGQGPKLLIQFQNNGVVDDSQLPKDRFSAERLKGVDSTLKIQPAKLEDSAVYLCASSFGDRVSNQPQHFGDGTRLSIL.

The chain is built from TRBV20-1 and TRBJ1-4, with a possible D match to TRBD1 (5 bases). The CDR3 covers 14 residues. Per germline, CDR1 DFQATT and CDR2 SNEGSKA (reference sequence). V was clipped by 3 bases and J by 7 bases, with 15 bases between them. DNA for the CDR3: TGCAGTGCTAGTGGGGGGGGTTTAGGTGAAAAACTGTTTTTT. It codes for CSASGGGLGEKLFF.

This sequence joins TRBV3-1 (or the pseudogene TRBV3-2) and TRBJ2-1; 12 nucleotides line up with TRBD1. The CDR3 runs to 14 residues. Trimming took 4 bases from V and 9 from J; bases not matched to a gene: 4. Germline V CDR1 and CDR2: LGHDT, YNNKEL (reference sequence). The CDR3 reads CASSPGTGGLEQFF. Here the CDR3 DNA reads TGTGCCAGCAGCCCAGGGACAGGGGGCCTTGAGCAGTTCTTC.

V gene TRBV11-2 combines with J gene TRBJ2-1; 9 bases match TRBD1. CDR3 size: 14 residues. The V and J ends lost 5 bases and 3 bases, in that order; junction bases with no gene match: 2. Germline V gene lookup returns CDR1 SGHAT and CDR2 FQNNGV. CDR3 residues: CASSRDRDYNEQFF. CDR3 bases: TGTGCCAGCAGCAGGGACAGGGACTACAATGAGCAGTTCTTC.

V usage is TRBV24-1 and J usage is TRBJ2-1, with D possibly being TRBD1 (6 bases). The germline V gene encodes CDR1 KGHDR and CDR2 SFDVKD. The CDR3 covers 13 residues. V shed 3 bases and J shed 7 bases, with 9 bases lying between them. The CDR3 DNA follows: TGTGCCACCAGTGATGCCGGGACAAATGAGCAGTTCTTC. It specifies CATSDAGTNEQFF.

The V and J genes are TRBV29-1 and TRBJ2-7, with a possible D match to TRBD1 (6 bases). The V gene lost 4 bases and the J gene lost 0 bases, with 13 bases spanning the gap. Germline V gene lookup returns CDR1 SQVTM and CDR2 ANQGSEA. The CDR3 is 14 residues long. CDR3 in amino acids: CSVVGPGVSYEQYF. The CDR3, as DNA: TGCAGCGTTGTCGGGCCAGGGGTCTCCTACGAGCAGTACTTC.

This sequence joins TRBV2 and TRBJ2-7, with 7 bases aligning to TRBD2. Germline CDR1 is SNHLY and CDR2 is FYNNEI. CDR3 length: 11 residues. J lost 12 bases, V lost 2 bases, and 4 bases had no gene match. Here the CDR3 DNA reads TGTGCCAGCAGTGAAACGACTAGCCGGTACTTC. Its translation is CASSETTSRYF.

Remarks on this clone: Additional DNA sequences in this sample encode the identical CDR3. J is TRBJ1-3 and V is TRBV3-1 (or the pseudogene TRBV3-2); D not resolved. V lost 0 bases, J lost 0 bases, and 6 bases lay in between. The CDR3 is 15 residues long. Germline-derived CDR1 and CDR2 are LGHDT and YNNKEL (reference sequence). As DNA, the CDR3 is TGTGCCAGCAGCCAAGATACAGTCTCTGGAAACACCATATATTTT. The encoded protein is CASSQDTVSGNTIYF.

V usage is TRBV12-5 and J usage is TRBJ1-5; 8 nucleotides line up with TRBD1. The CDR3 extends over 15 amino acids. V was pared by 4 bases and J by 2 bases, with 4 bases of the junction left unmatched. From germline, CDR1 is LGHNT and CDR2 FRNRAP. CDR3 DNA: TGTGCTAGTGGTTGGACAGGGAAAGGCAATCAGCCCCAGCATTTT. Protein product: CASGWTGKGNQPQHF.